Described below is a single TCR beta chain sequence and its context. Per the original data handling: Researchers report that nucleated cell counts were estimated from reference gene primer amplification. Here immunoSEQ multiplex PCR was the method, and the copy in TCRdb shows in-frame clones only, minus some. The V and J calls and clone size come from that table; D and trimming were worked out from the DNA. The sample lists about 100,000 clones, around 84% seen once, with approximately 2.1% in the top ten. This CDR3 is 15 amino acids long. Deletions cut 1 base from V and 2 bases from J, with 10 bases between. The germline V gene has CDR1 SNHLY and CDR2 FYNNEI. These data originate in a study of blood T cell repertoires in COVID-19. Study-wide background: COVID-19 samples, acute and convalescent, were from the United States, Italy and Spain. PBMCs, B-cell-depleted T cells, or T cells were the source of the cDNA or gDNA that made up the material.

The specimen was peripheral blood. The TCR originated in a human donor in a cohort sampled during active COVID-19. The rearrangement uses TRBV2 and TRBJ2-3; a possible D gene is TRBD1 (5 bases). The CDR3 reads CASSEGRVVTDTQYF. CDR3 sequence (DNA): TGTGCCAGCAGTGAAGGCAGGGTGGTCACAGATACGCAGTATTTT.